This TCR beta chain was observed in a study of T cell responses to AZD1222 COVID-19 vaccine (TCRdb year 2021). Study-level background: Because spike-specific TCR depth and breadth did not differ between the two schedules, AZD1222 recipients who got a second dose at roughly 4 weeks were pooled with those who got a second dose at roughly 12 weeks. TCR sequencing covered 233 trial participants: 207 given two doses of AZD1222 and around 25 given two doses of MenACWY control vaccine. Trial participants were enrolled by age into subgroups of 18-55, 56-69 and 70-plus years, and around 150, 29 and 61 TCR-sequenced participants, respectively, were included in these subgroups.

In regard to this clone: Its antigen has not been determined. Base qualities are not recorded, but no much larger clone differs from it by a single base.

The germline V gene specifies KGHSY as CDR1 and FQNENV as CDR2. Including the terminal cysteine and phenylalanine, the CDR3 comprises 16 residues. Only the CDR3 DNA is retained, 48 bases long and in frame from the first base. Trimming at the junction amounts to 2 bases on V and 1 base on J, and the germline ends lie 14 bases apart. Beyond this particular receptor, the publication reports: Participants were mostly white British and included more females than males, and it was suggested by the authors that clonal diversity may have been underestimated. Vaccine-associated CD4 TCRs spanned the whole spike protein, with dominant responses in regions 160-218 and 743-854. Because no day 14 peak-response samples were available, repertoires were characterized only after the peak T cell response. The 56-69-year group was small, and its depth increase did not reach significance, likely because of low power. Epitopes outside the regions mutated in the B.1.351 and B.1.1.7 variants were reportedly recognized by nearly half of the unique spike-specific TCRs. Spike-specific TCR breadth and depth rose significantly after two AZD1222 doses compared with day 0 and with MenACWY recipients. Conclusions about previously exposed vaccinees were limited because only a handful of AZD1222 recipients were SARS-CoV-2 seropositive at baseline.

The CDR3 regions of human TCRbeta chains were analyzed by immunosequencing. The source study handled its data this way. TCRs in the repertoires were matched against a reference library of SARS-CoV-2-specific TCRs that had been generated with the MIRA antigen-specificity platform. Breadth was defined as the fraction of unique TCRs that were SARS-CoV-2-associated, and depth was defined as the fraction of total T cells that were SARS-CoV-2-associated. Using the MIRA data, every spike-specific TCR was mapped to the spike region that the TCR reacted to and assigned to either a CD4 or a CD8 class. Log10-transformed breadth and depth values were compared by one-way ANOVA with Sidak's multiple comparisons tests. What TCRdb holds here is the immuneACCESS table cut down to in-frame rearrangements. Part of the clones is not present; checked against another copy, under half of the missing clones reflect an unresolved V gene, and the others are unexplained. V and J calls and clone size are given by that table; D and trimming were obtained from the DNA. The sample includes more than 110,000 clones, with roughly 90% observed a single time. The ten most abundant clones make up less than 7% of the sample.

The time point label for this specimen denotes: baseline before first vaccination. Samples from vaccinated people were obtained from the UK trials COV001 and COV002, which included a single-blind randomized controlled phase 2/3 trial of AZD1222 (ChAdOx1 nCoV-19) in healthy adults. Trial participant PBMC samples were collected at day 0 and day 28 after the second dose for TCRbeta chain sequencing. Recombination joined TRBV16 with TRBJ1-1; there is no confident call for the D gene. The sample was peripheral blood, taken on day 0 of AZD1222 vaccination. This sequence originates from an adult in good health. The nucleotide sequence is TGTGCCAGCAGCCAAATAACGTTCCTGGGGAACACTGAAGCTTTCTTT. Translated, this is CASSQITFLGNTEAFF.